The 9 T cell receptor beta chains given below trace back to one sample, sequenced in a study of blood T cell repertoires in COVID-19 (dated by TCRdb to 2020 to 2022). Library preparation employed the immunoSEQ multiplex PCR assay. TCRdb provides this immuneACCESS table in a form limited to in-frame rearrangements. Some clones are lacking; in checked studies, under half of them reflect an unresolved V gene, and why the rest are absent is not known. The sample table lists 120,000 to 150,000 clones, roughly 89% of them with a count of one. More than 4% of the sample is held by the ten biggest clonotypes. Sequencing input: peripheral blood. These receptor sequences come from a woman in her forties with acute or convalescent COVID-19.

The J gene is TRBJ2-2, the V gene TRBV19, with 8 bases aligning to TRBD2. V was clipped by 7 bases and J by 3 bases; unmatched bases: 7. This CDR3 contains 15 residues. CDR1 and CDR2 (germline): LNHDA, SQIVND (reference sequence). DNA for the CDR3: TGTGCCAGTATTGTAGCGGGGCCCTACACCGGGGAGCTGTTTTTT. Translating it yields CASIVAGPYTGELFF.

The gene calls are TRBV6-2 or TRBV6-3 and TRBJ1-1; D not certain. The CDR3 contains 17 residues. V lost 5 bases to trimming and J lost 2 bases, with 21 bases between them. CDR1 is MNHEY, CDR2 SVGEGT, per germline. The CDR3 DNA sequence: TGTGCCAGCAGTCCATTTTCCCCCCACGCGCCCAACACTGAAGCTTTCTTT. Protein product: CASSPFSPHAPNTEAFF.

The V and J genes are TRBV18 and TRBJ1-1; TRBD1 aligns across 7 bases. V shed 5 bases, J shed 4 bases, and the junction held 10 bases outside the gene matches. The CDR3 extends over 15 amino acids. Germline V CDR1 and CDR2: KGHSH, LQKENI. CDR3 loop: CASSTLLTGATEAFF. The CDR3 nucleotides read TGTGCCAGCTCAACCCTTCTTACAGGGGCCACTGAAGCTTTCTTT.

There are a few counts of this clone. J is TRBJ2-1 and V is TRBV28; 7 positions match TRBD1. The V gene end was trimmed by 6 bases and the J gene end by 9 bases; junction bases not matched to a gene: 14. This CDR3 has 15 amino acids. The germline CDR1 and CDR2 sequences are MDHEN and SYDVKM. In DNA, the CDR3 is TGTGCCAGCAGGGCCGGGACAGCCGATTGGTCTGAGCAGTTCTTC. This sequence encodes CASRAGTADWSEQFF.

This chain links TRBV2 with TRBJ1-3; TRBD1 is a possible D gene (5 bases). Germline V gives CDR1 SNHLY, CDR2 FYNNEI. V lost 6 bases to trimming and J lost 0 bases, with 9 bases between them. The CDR3 contains 14 residues. The CDR3 DNA reads TGTGCCAGCAGCGACAGCAACTCTGGAAACACCATATATTTT. Protein: CASSDSNSGNTIYF.

The rearrangement links TRBV5-8 to TRBJ2-5, with D possibly matching TRBD2 (5 bases). The CDR3 spans 13 residues. CDR1 is SGHTS and CDR2 is YDEGEE in the germline V gene. Trimming removed 4 bases at V and 7 bases at J, with 14 bases between. Here the CDR3 reads CASSGWSGGTQYF. In nucleotides, the CDR3 is TGTGCCAGCAGCGGATGGAGTGGAGGGACCCAGTACTTC.

The V gene is TRBV7-2, the J gene TRBJ1-2; 7 nucleotides agree with TRBD1. CDR1 and CDR2 from the germline V gene are SGHTA and FQGNSA. There are 15 residues in the CDR3. J gave up 4 bases and V 6 bases, and 11 bases lay outside the gene matches. Written as DNA, the CDR3 is TGTGCCAGCAGAGGGACAGAAAATTTCATCTATGGCTACACCTTC. Translating it yields CASRGTENFIYGYTF.

J is TRBJ1-6 and V is TRBV19, with D unclear. The germline V gene has CDR1 LNHDA and CDR2 SQIVND (reference sequence). The CDR3 spans 14 residues. V gave up 6 bases and J gave up 6 bases, with 12 bases separating them. CDR3 sequence: CASSSSRSNSPLHF. The CDR3 bases are TGTGCCAGTAGCAGTTCACGGAGTAATTCACCCCTCCACTTT.

The V call is TRBV4-3, the J call TRBJ1-5, with 8 positions matching TRBD1. The germline V gene encodes CDR1 LGHNA and CDR2 YSLEER. The V and J ends lost 4 bases and 4 bases, in that order; junction bases with no gene match: 6. The CDR3 covers 15 residues. The CDR3: CASSPEQGVNQPQHF. In DNA form, the CDR3 reads TGCGCCAGCAGCCCCGAACAGGGGGTGAATCAGCCCCAGCATTTT.